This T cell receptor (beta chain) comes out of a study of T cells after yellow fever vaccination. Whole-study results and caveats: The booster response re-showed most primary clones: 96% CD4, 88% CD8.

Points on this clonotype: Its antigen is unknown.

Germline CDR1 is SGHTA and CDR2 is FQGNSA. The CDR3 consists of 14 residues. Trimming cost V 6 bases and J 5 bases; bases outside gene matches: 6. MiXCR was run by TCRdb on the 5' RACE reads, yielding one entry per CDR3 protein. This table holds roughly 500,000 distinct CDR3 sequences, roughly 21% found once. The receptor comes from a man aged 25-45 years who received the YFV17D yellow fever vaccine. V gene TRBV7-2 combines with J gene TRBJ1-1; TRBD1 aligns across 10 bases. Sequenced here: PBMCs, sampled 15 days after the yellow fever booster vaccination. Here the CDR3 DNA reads TGTGCCAGCAGACGGGACAGGGGCGGGACTGAAGCTTTCTTT. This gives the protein CASRRDRGGTEAFF.